What follows are 5 T cell receptor beta chains derived from one specimen sequenced in a study of cytomegalovirus exposure and HLA in healthy donors. It was with 60 Vbeta and 13 Jbeta primers that the PCR ran. TCRdb keeps only in-frame clones here, not all; method: immunoSEQ multiplex PCR. Altogether fewer than 110,000 clones are present, roughly 82% being singletons, with the ten largest covering roughly 2.6%. The sequenced sample was PBMCs. These receptors all come from a young man in good health and CMV-seropositive.

This chain links TRBV5-1 with TRBJ1-2; D might be TRBD1 (6 bases). Germline loops: CDR1 SGHRS, CDR2 YFSETQ. CDR3 length: 14 residues. The germline V and J ends were trimmed by 3 bases and 5 bases, with 14 bases remaining between them. Written as DNA, the CDR3 is TGCGCCAGCAGCTCACAGGGAGACGGTTATGGCTACACCTTC. Amino acid sequence: CASSSQGDGYGYTF.

The chain carries TRBV2 and TRBJ2-3; D is undetermined. V shed 7 bases and J shed 6 bases, with 23 bases lying between them. This CDR3 has 16 residues. Germline-derived CDR1 and CDR2 are SNHLY and FYNNEI. CDR3 nucleotide sequence: TGTGCCAGCATGTATCTTGGGTTACAGATCGTGGATACGCAGTATTTT. Translating it yields CASMYLGLQIVDTQYF.

This chain connects TRBV15 to TRBJ2-7, with TRBD2 identical over 11 bases. CDR1 and CDR2 (germline): LNHNV, YYDKDF (reference sequence). V was pared by 4 bases and J by 5 bases, with 7 bases of the junction left unmatched. CDR3 size: 15 residues. The CDR3 nucleotides are TGTGCCACCAGCAATAGACTAGCGGGGATCCACGAGCAGTACTTC. Encoded protein: CATSNRLAGIHEQYF.

The chain employs TRBV5-1 and TRBJ2-3, with D unresolved. The CDR3 is 14 residues long. CDR1 and CDR2 (germline): SGHRS, YFSETQ. The ends were cut back, 1 base at V and 6 bases at J, with 12 bases in the middle. CDR3 residues: CASSLLRVGDTQYF. DNA for the CDR3: TGCGCCAGCAGCTTGCTTCGGGTCGGGGATACGCAGTATTTT.

The chain recombines TRBV7-6 with TRBJ1-2; D is unresolved. Germline-derived CDR1 and CDR2 are SGHVS and FNYEAQ. The CDR3 is 14 residues long. The V end was cut by 4 bases, the J end by 5 bases, with 14 bases between. The CDR3 spells CASSSGRNGYGYTF. DNA for the CDR3: TGTGCCAGCAGCTCCGGGAGGAATGGTTATGGCTACACCTTC.